This T cell receptor beta chain was sequenced for a study of cytomegalovirus exposure and HLA in healthy donors. General study points: About 90% or about 30% of the time was how often most TCR beta V segments were productive, according to an earlier analysis. CMV serostatus was the sole immune exposure information available.

With 60 Vbeta and 13 Jbeta primers, the PCR was carried out. In the original workflow: Tens of millions of unique TCR beta chains, 9 million to 11 million shared, were counted in a later analysis. TCRdb's table, derived via immunoSEQ multiplex PCR, lists solely in-frame clones and lacks some. The V and J calls and the clone size are those of that table, but D and trimming were determined from the DNA. The table records 150,000 to 200,000 clones, 75% to 80% of them present only once. In regard to this clone: The antigen is not known.

This CDR3 region has 15 residues. Germline assignment: CDR1 PRHDT and CDR2 FYEKMQ (reference sequence). V was clipped by 4 bases and J by 0 bases, with 10 bases between them. The source material was PBMCs. The chain is built from TRBV13 and TRBJ1-5, with D possibly being TRBD1 (6 bases). This clonotype was sampled from a man aged 45 to 65 in good health and CMV-seropositive. The CDR3 bases are TGTGCCAGCAGCTCCGGACAGAATAGCAATCAGCCCCAGCATTTT. Translation gives CASSSGQNSNQPQHF.